The TCR beta chain described here comes from a study of shared clonotypes between healthy human individuals (dated by TCRdb to 2018 to 2021). About the investigation overall: The cohort comprised a couple of women and a few men aged 18 to 49 years. Per donor, three plates each were used for CD4 naive and CD4 memory, two for CD8 naive, and one for CD8 memory. Blood TCR repertoires of several healthy adults were deeply sequenced to estimate repertoire size and the extent of clonotype sharing between individuals. To increase sequencing depth and limit assay-specific biases, TCR repertoire library preparation and sequencing were carried out by different laboratories using diverse techniques. Per donor, leukapheresis produced somewhere between about 0.9 and 9.5 billion PBMCs.

As to this clone: This clone's antigen is unknown. It has no much larger one-base neighbor in the sample; base qualities were not kept.

The CDR3 covers 16 residues, taking in both the cysteine and the phenylalanine. CDR3 DNA only is kept here, 48 bases in frame from base 1. Trimmed from V: 3 bases; trimmed from J: 6 bases; junction bases lacking a gene match: 14. CDR1 and CDR2 (MDHEN, SYDVKM) derive from the germline V gene. The donors were healthy, HIV-negative adults with no recently reported acute infections or vaccinations. Only Caucasian adults living in Nashville, Tennessee, USA were represented among the donors. CD4+ T cells were enriched by magnetic negative selection, after which naive cells were positively selected on CD45RA and the negative fraction was taken as the memory subset. After blood collection by leukapheresis, PBMCs were isolated using Ficoll-Histopaque density gradient centrifugation and then cryopreserved in the vapor phase of liquid nitrogen. Analytical flow cytometry was used to check the purity and quantity of each magnetically sorted T cell population. Genomic DNA was isolated from each sorted fraction and quantified by UV absorbance on a Nanodrop 2000c.

Using the deep immunoSEQ assay, multiplex PCR amplified TCR CDR3 regions from genomic DNA. Extracted genomic DNA from each cell subset was spread evenly across all wells of several immunoSEQ 96-well plates, with each plate serving as a replicate. For sorted subsets, approximately 0.2 ug of genomic DNA, equivalent to 25,000 to 35,000 T cell genomes, went into each replicate PCR. Purified libraries were quantified with a Qubit 3.0 fluorometer, sized on a Bioanalyzer 2100, and re-quantified with the KAPA Library Quantification kit. Each immunoSEQ 96-well plate was sequenced on its own single-read 150-cycle Illumina NextSeq 550 flow cell. The source study handled its data this way. Because the immunoSEQ output held only junctional sequences and lacked quality scores, the filtering could not match the filtering applied to full-length reads. Sequences were annotated with PyIR, a Python wrapper for IgBLAST v1.9, using IMGT germline references to assign V/J genes and CDR3. Reads were filtered out if the reads had weak V/J assignments (E-value above 1e-6), no CDR3, stop codons, out-of-frame junctions, or ambiguous translated residues. V3J clonotypes were defined as sequences sharing the same inferred V gene, J gene, and CDR3 amino acid sequence. To compute the percentage overlap between repertoires, the number of shared unique clonotypes was divided by the size of the smaller repertoire. RTK rarefaction, the Chao1 estimator, and Recon v2.1 estimates of unobserved clonotypes were used to assess repertoire richness. Generation probabilities were computed with OLGA for all TCRbeta clonotypes obtained by the gDNA method from several donors. Sourced from immuneACCESS, this table was stored by TCRdb with only in-frame sequences that have V and J called. A share of the clones is absent; for the studies checked, an unresolved V gene accounts for under half, and the remainder has no known explanation. That table is the source of V, J and clone size, and D and trimming were worked out from the DNA. The sample includes approximately 2,300,000 clones, with just under 95% observed a single time. 0.37% of the sample lies in the top ten.

What the authors observed across the whole study: Incomplete sequencing was indicated by rarefaction of sorted-subset datasets, despite the large sequencing depth. Pairwise subsampling indicated that sequencing depth was expected to affect the degree of clonotype sharing among donors. Because the study included a small number of donors, the genetic and exposure-history diversity represented was limited. Sampling was restricted to blood, and TCR repertoires in tissue are likely to differ from TCR repertoires in blood. When a handful of donors were compared, the shared fraction of clonotypes was roughly 4.8% for naive CD4, less than 4% for naive CD8, 2% to 2.5% for memory CD4, and 0.35% to 0.4% for memory CD8. Naive subsets generally had larger estimated clonotype richness than memory subsets. Compared with non-shared clonotypes, clonotypes shared by all four sorted-subset donors had higher generation probabilities.

The specimen sequenced was naive CD4+ T cells from PBMCs. The meaning of the sample's cell subset or site label: CD45RA+ positively selected. In this chain, TRBV28 is recombined with TRBJ2-7; 7 bases in the middle match TRBD1. This receptor was identified in a man in his late teens or twenties in good health. Some clones in this sample may be carry-over from other donors' samples. The CDR3 in this case is CASSLVEQGIFGEQYF. The DNA sequence reads TGTGCCAGCAGTTTGGTGGAACAGGGGATATTCGGCGAGCAGTACTTC.